The next 20 T cell receptor beta chains were all read from a single sample in a study of blood T cells in healthy people across ages. Then a second PCR, running about 6 to 12 cycles, was carried out with a sample-barcoded 5' primer and a J-beta primer mix. TCRdb independently ran MiXCR on the 5' RACE reads; one entry per CDR3 protein. The profile shows roughly 1.5 million distinct CDR3 sequences, approximately 42% of them singletons. The specimen was blood. The receptors derive from a young woman in good health.

V and J are TRBV29-1 and TRBJ1-2, with 8 bases fitting TRBD1. This CDR3 has 15 amino acids. V gave up 5 bases and J gave up 3 bases; unmatched junction bases: 11. Germline-derived CDR1 and CDR2 are SQVTM and ANQGSEA. CDR3 in DNA: TGCAGCGTTTCAGGACAGGGAAATAAGTACTATGGCTACACCTTC. The encoded protein is CSVSGQGNKYYGYTF. The full variable domain, with the rest looked up from reference TRBV29-1 and TRBJ1-2, is SAVISQKPSRDICQRGTSLTIQCQVDSQVTMMFWYRQQPGQSLTLIATANQGSEATYESGFVIDKFPISRPNLTFSTLTVSNMSPEDSSIYLCSVSGQGNKYYGYTFGSGTRLTVV.

The V gene is TRBV6-6, the J gene TRBJ2-3, with D hard to call. CDR1 MNHNY and CDR2 SVGAGI come from the germline V gene (reference sequence). The CDR3 contains 17 residues. V was shortened by 2 bases and J by 0 bases, with 15 bases between the two germline ends. The CDR3 DNA follows: TGTGCCAGCAGTTACAGGTCGGGCGAGACTAGCACAGATACGCAGTATTTT. This gives the protein CASSYRSGETSTDTQYF.

This clonotype was recorded at least ten times. The V gene is TRBV29-1, the J gene TRBJ2-7; no clear D gene. The V end lost 6 bases, the J end lost 0 bases, and 18 bases lay between the germline ends. The CDR3 has 15 residues. Germline V gene sequence: CDR1 SQVTM, CDR2 ANQGSEA. CDR3: CSVAYWTDSSYEQYF. CDR3 sequence (DNA): TGCAGCGTGGCCTACTGGACGGATAGCTCCTACGAGCAGTACTTC.

In its sample, this clonotype was seen a few times. Here the CDR3 DNA reads TGTGCCAGCAGCTTTTCGGAGGGCTACGAGCAGTACTTC. Amino acids: CASSFSEGYEQYF. The chain has TRBV7-2 and TRBJ2-7, with TRBD2 as a possible D gene (6 bases). Germline CDR1 reads SGHTA; CDR2 reads FQGNSA. V was trimmed by 3 bases and J by 3 bases, leaving 9 bases between them. The CDR3 is 13 residues long.

The V call is TRBV18, the J call TRBJ1-4, with TRBD1 as a possible D gene (6 bases). Trimming took off 2 bases at V and 7 bases at J, with 14 bases between the two ends. CDR1 is KGHSH and CDR2 is LQKENI in the germline V gene. CDR3 length: 15 residues. The CDR3 protein is CASSPGWGAREKLFF. CDR3 DNA sequence: TGTGCCAGCTCACCAGGATGGGGGGCGCGTGAAAAACTGTTTTTT. Together with reference TRBV18 and TRBJ1-4, the CDR3 gives the full variable domain: NAGVMQNPRHLVRRRGQEARLRCSPMKGHSHVYWYRQLPEEGLKFMVYLQKENIIDESGMPKERFSAEFPKEGPSILRIQQVVRGDSAAYFCASSPGWGAREKLFFGSGTQLSVL.

In nucleotides, the CDR3 is TGTGCCAGCTCACCTCCGGCGGCTGCTAACTATGGCTACACCTTC. Amino acid sequence: CASSPPAAANYGYTF. V is TRBV18 and J is TRBJ1-2; D remains ambiguous. V was pared by 3 bases and J by 0 bases, with 11 bases between. The CDR3 loop spans 15 amino acids. From germline, CDR1 is KGHSH and CDR2 LQKENI.

This clonotype was seen a few times. V gene TRBV27 combines with J gene TRBJ2-7, with TRBD1 identical over 9 bases. Germline V gene lookup returns CDR1 MNHEY and CDR2 SMNVEV (reference sequence). The V gene end was trimmed by 5 bases and the J gene end by 4 bases; junction bases not matched to a gene: 6. This CDR3 contains 14 residues. The CDR3 loop reads CASSTGTGFYEQYF. In DNA form, the CDR3 reads TGTGCCAGCAGTACCGGGACAGGGTTTTACGAGCAGTACTTC.

The chain is built from TRBV3-1 and TRBJ2-1; TRBD1 agrees at 8 bases. CDR1 is LGHDT and CDR2 is YNNKEL in the germline V gene (reference sequence). The CDR3 is made up of 15 amino acids. Trimming cost V 5 bases and J 0 bases; bases outside gene matches: 3. CDR3 in amino acids: CASSMDRASYNEQFF. DNA for the CDR3: TGTGCCAGCAGCATGGACAGGGCCTCCTACAATGAGCAGTTCTTC.

This clonotype was seen a few times. This rearrangement joins TRBV14 to TRBJ2-7; TRBD2 matches at 14 bases. After removal of 4 bases from V and 7 bases from J, the junction contained 12 bases not matched to a gene. Germline V gene lookup returns CDR1 SGHDN and CDR2 FVKESK. This CDR3 has 17 amino acids. This chain's CDR3 is CASSLGLAGAGYNEQYF. The CDR3 bases are TGTGCCAGCAGCCTGGGACTAGCGGGAGCAGGATACAATGAGCAGTACTTC.

This clonotype came up a few times. The J gene is TRBJ2-1, the V gene TRBV6-2 or TRBV6-3; 7 bases map to TRBD2. Losses at the gene ends were 11 bases for V and 3 bases for J; bases not matched to a gene: 7. Germline values: CDR1 MNHEY, CDR2 SVGEGT. The CDR3 totals 13 residues. The DNA for the CDR3 is TGTGCCTTAGGAAGCGGGAACTACAATGAGCAGTTCTTC. Protein: CALGSGNYNEQFF.

This clonotype has just a few counts. The DNA for the CDR3 is TGCGCCAGCAGCCCCGTTGATGGGAGCCAGGATGGCTACACCTTC. Translation: CASSPVDGSQDGYTF. The V call is TRBV4-1, the J call TRBJ1-2; D gene unclear. The V end lost 4 bases, the J end lost 6 bases, and 18 bases lay between the germline ends. The CDR3 has 15 amino acids. Germline V gives CDR1 MGHRA, CDR2 YSYEKL.

J is TRBJ1-5 and V is TRBV20-1; unclear D gene. The germline CDR1 and CDR2 sequences are DFQATT and SNEGSKA (reference sequence). Deletions cut 1 base from V and 7 bases from J, with 14 bases between. The CDR3 extends over 14 amino acids. CDR3 sequence: CSARVLQDGQPQHF. CDR3 sequence (DNA): TGCAGTGCTAGAGTGTTGCAGGACGGACAGCCCCAGCATTTT.

A few counts support this clonotype. The J gene is TRBJ2-7, the V gene TRBV5-1, with D perhaps TRBD2 (6 bases). Trimming removed 3 bases from V and 3 bases from J, with 10 bases in between. The germline V gene encodes CDR1 SGHRS and CDR2 YFSETQ. The length of the CDR3 is 13 residues. The CDR3 coding sequence is TGCGCCAGCAGCTCGGACTATAACTACGAGCAGTACTTC. It is translated as CASSSDYNYEQYF. The variable domain in full, with the rest retrieved from reference TRBV5-1 and TRBJ2-7, is KAGVTQTPRYLIKTRGQQVTLSCSPISGHRSVSWYQQTPGQGLQFLFEYFSETQRNKGNFPGRFSGRQFSNSRSEMNVSTLELGDSALYLCASSSDYNYEQYFGPGTRLTVT.

V usage is TRBV4-1 and J usage is TRBJ1-2, with D perhaps matching TRBD1 (6 bases). V lost 4 bases and J 0 bases, leaving 12 bases between the germline ends. Germline V CDR1 and CDR2: MGHRA, YSYEKL. The CDR3 loop spans 15 amino acids. The CDR3 is CASSRPQGSNYGYTF. The CDR3, as DNA: TGCGCCAGCAGCCGACCCCAGGGGTCTAACTATGGCTACACCTTC.

This rearrangement joins TRBV11-2 to TRBJ2-1; 10 nucleotides align to TRBD1. The CDR3 sequence is 14 residues long. V was pared by 10 bases and J by 0 bases, with 3 bases of the junction left unmatched. Germline V CDR1 and CDR2: SGHAT, FQNNGV. Here the CDR3 DNA reads TGTGCCACCCGGACAGGGGGCTCCTACAATGAGCAGTTCTTC. Translating gives CATRTGGSYNEQFF.

The V and J genes are TRBV12-3 or TRBV12-4 and TRBJ2-1, with D possibly TRBD1 on 6 matching bases. The germline V and J ends were trimmed by 6 bases and 2 bases, with 14 bases remaining between them. This CDR3 is built from 15 residues. The chain's CDR3 is CASSRTDNTYNEQFF. CDR3 nucleotides: TGTGCCAGCAGCCGGACAGACAACACCTACAATGAGCAGTTCTTC.

Comment on this clonotype: One junction end does not reproduce the germline sequence, and a read error may be involved. The chain carries TRBV5-1 and TRBJ1-1; maybe TRBD1 (5 bases). The CDR3 consists of 15 residues. Germline lookup yields CDR1 SGHRS and CDR2 YFSETQ. The CDR3 bases are TGCGCCAACAGCGATCCAGTCCGGTTGGACACGGAAGCTTTCTTT. The encoded protein is CANSDPVRLDTEAFF.

This clonotype occurred a few times. V and J are TRBV7-2 and TRBJ2-3, with D possibly matching TRBD1 (6 bases). Between the trimmed V and J ends, which lost 4 bases and 4 bases, there was a span of 21 bases. There are 17 residues in the CDR3. The germline CDR1 and CDR2 sequences are SGHTA and FQGNSA. The CDR3 DNA is TGTGCCAGCAGCTCCCCCGCAGGGGCTCATAGCGCAGATACGCAGTATTTT. Protein: CASSSPAGAHSADTQYF.

This clonotype has only a few counts. V and J are TRBV5-1 and TRBJ2-7, with 7 bases aligning to TRBD1. The CDR3 totals 14 residues. Germline V gives CDR1 SGHRS, CDR2 YFSETQ. Trimming removed 0 bases from V and 1 base from J; junction bases left unmatched: 1. CDR3 region: CASSLGDRSYEQYF. CDR3 in DNA: TGCGCCAGCAGCTTGGGGGACAGATCCTACGAGCAGTACTTC. Filled out from reference TRBV5-1 and TRBJ2-7, the complete variable domain reads KAGVTQTPRYLIKTRGQQVTLSCSPISGHRSVSWYQQTPGQGLQFLFEYFSETQRNKGNFPGRFSGRQFSNSRSEMNVSTLELGDSALYLCASSLGDRSYEQYFGPGTRLTVT.

The chain has TRBV6-2 or TRBV6-3 and TRBJ1-1, with a possible D match to TRBD1 (5 bases). The CDR3 spans 16 residues. Trimming removed 0 bases from V and 0 bases from J, with 11 bases in between. Germline V gene lookup returns CDR1 MNHEY and CDR2 SVGEGT. The CDR3 here is CASSYSRQYMNTEAFF. CDR3 bases: TGTGCCAGCAGTTACTCGCGACAGTACATGAACACTGAAGCTTTCTTT.